This TCR beta chain is from a study of T cell changes during pregnancy in multiple sclerosis. Here immunoSEQ multiplex PCR was the method, and the copy in TCRdb shows in-frame clones only, minus some. There are 55,000 to 70,000 clones in the sample; about 94% occur only once, and 0.36% lies in the top ten. The CDR3 length is 12 residues. Germline CDR1 reads SGHRS; CDR2 reads YFSETQ. The sample consisted of CD4+ T cells from peripheral blood mononuclear cells, taken before pregnancy. The receptor comes from a female donor with multiple sclerosis, enrolled in a pregnancy study. The chain joins TRBV5-1 to TRBJ2-5; D perhaps matches TRBD1 (5 bases). Matching the DNA end better, TRBJ2-7 makes the J call doubtful. CDR3 loop: CASSVQGDEQYF. CDR3 DNA: TGCGCCAGCAGCGTGCAGGGCGACGAGCAGTACTTC.